The present TCR beta chain was sequenced within a study of T-cell reconstitution after alpha-beta-depleted transplantation in children. Regarding the study as a whole: Hyperexpanded clones declined; after one year, newly produced T cells mostly supplied diversity.

This clonotype was seen a few times. Its matching antigen is unknown. Construction of the TCRbeta library involved unique molecular identifiers. TCRdb re-called the PCR reads through MiXCR, storing one row per CDR3 protein. The table shows hundreds of thousands of distinct CDR3 sequences, with approximately 15% occurring only once. This CDR3 has 14 residues. Germline V CDR1 and CDR2: MNHEY, SMNVEV (reference sequence). The germline V and J ends were trimmed by 2 bases and 9 bases, with 14 bases remaining between them. The origin of this receptor is a male patient under 18 who had a stem cell transplant for acute lymphoblastic leukemia, so the T cells may come from the graft donor. The gene calls are TRBV27 and TRBJ1-5; weak D call: TRBD1 (5 bases). Specimen: PBMCs, mostly from graft donor cells, collected 360 days after TCRalphabeta/CD19-depleted stem cell transplant. CDR3 DNA sequence: TGTGCCAGCAGTTTAATGCAGGGATCCGGGCCCCAGCATTTT. It translates to CASSLMQGSGPQHF.